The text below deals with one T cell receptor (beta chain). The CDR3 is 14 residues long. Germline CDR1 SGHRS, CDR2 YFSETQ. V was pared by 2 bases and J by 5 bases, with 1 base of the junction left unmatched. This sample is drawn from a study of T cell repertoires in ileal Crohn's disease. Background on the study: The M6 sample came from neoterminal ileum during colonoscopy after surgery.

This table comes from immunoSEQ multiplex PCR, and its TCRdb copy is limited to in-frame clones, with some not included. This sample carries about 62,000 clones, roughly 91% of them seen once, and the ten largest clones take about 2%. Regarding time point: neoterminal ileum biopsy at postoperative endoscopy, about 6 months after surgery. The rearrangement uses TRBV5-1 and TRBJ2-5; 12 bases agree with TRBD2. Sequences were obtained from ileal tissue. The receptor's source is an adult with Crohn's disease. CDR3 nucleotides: TGCGCCAGCAGCTTAGGGACTAGCGGGGAGACCCAGTACTTC. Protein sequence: CASSLGTSGETQYF. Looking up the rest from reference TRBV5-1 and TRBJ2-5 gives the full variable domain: KAGVTQTPRYLIKTRGQQVTLSCSPISGHRSVSWYQQTPGQGLQFLFEYFSETQRNKGNFPGRFSGRQFSNSRSEMNVSTLELGDSALYLCASSLGTSGETQYFGPGTRLLVL.